Reported below is one T cell receptor (beta chain). Sequenced by immunoSEQ multiplex PCR; TCRdb stores in-frame clones only, minus some. The sample has 55,000 to 65,000 clones, 75% to 80% seen once; the top ten hold roughly 23%. Unmatched junction bases numbered 7, after V lost 2 bases and J lost 5 bases. CDR3 length: 16 amino acids. The germline gives CDR1 KGHDR, CDR2 SFDVKD. The sample is drawn from a study of blood T cell repertoires in COVID-19. What was sequenced was peripheral blood. The chain uses TRBV24-1 and TRBJ1-5; 8 bases fit TRBD1. This clonotype was sampled from a human donor in a cohort sampled during active COVID-19. The CDR3 nucleotides are TGTGCCACCAGTGATTCACGGACAGGGAGCGATCAGCCCCAGCATTTT. It specifies CATSDSRTGSDQPQHF.